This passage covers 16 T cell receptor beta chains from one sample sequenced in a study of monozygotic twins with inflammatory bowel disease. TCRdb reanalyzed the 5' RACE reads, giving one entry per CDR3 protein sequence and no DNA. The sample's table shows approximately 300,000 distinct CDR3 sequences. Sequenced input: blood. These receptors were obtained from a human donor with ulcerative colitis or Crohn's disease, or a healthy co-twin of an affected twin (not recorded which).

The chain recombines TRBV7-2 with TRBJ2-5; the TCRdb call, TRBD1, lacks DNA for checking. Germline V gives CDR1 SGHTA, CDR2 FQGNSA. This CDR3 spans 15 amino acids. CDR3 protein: CASSPGQGVVETQYF.

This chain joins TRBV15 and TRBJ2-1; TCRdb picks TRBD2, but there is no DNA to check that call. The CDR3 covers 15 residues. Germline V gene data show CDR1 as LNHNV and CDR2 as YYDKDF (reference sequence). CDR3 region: CATSTTSGIYNEQFF.

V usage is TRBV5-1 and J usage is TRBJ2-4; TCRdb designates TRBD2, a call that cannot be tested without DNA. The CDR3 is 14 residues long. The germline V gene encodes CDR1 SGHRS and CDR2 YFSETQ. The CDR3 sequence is CASSPTSGGDIQYF.

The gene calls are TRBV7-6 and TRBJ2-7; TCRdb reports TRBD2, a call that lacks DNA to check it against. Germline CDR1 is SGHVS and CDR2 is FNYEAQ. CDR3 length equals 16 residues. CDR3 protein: CASSLQLGRVGHEQYF. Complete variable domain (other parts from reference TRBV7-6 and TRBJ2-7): GAGVSQSPRYKVTKRGQDVALRCDPISGHVSLYWYRQALGQGPEFLTYFNYEAQQDKSGLPNDRFSAERPEGSISTLTIQRTEQRDSAMYRCASSLQLGRVGHEQYFGPGTRLTVT.

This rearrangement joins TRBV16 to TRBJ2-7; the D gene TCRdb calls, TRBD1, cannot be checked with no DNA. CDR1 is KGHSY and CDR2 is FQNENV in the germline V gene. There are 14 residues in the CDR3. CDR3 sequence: CASSHRGQGGEQYF.

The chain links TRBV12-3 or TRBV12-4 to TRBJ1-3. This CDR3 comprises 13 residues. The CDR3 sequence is CASRLNGGNTIYF.

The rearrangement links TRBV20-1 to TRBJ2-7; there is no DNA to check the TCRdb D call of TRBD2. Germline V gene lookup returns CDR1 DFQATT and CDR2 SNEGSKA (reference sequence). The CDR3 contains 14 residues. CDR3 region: CSARVYGSGYEQYF.

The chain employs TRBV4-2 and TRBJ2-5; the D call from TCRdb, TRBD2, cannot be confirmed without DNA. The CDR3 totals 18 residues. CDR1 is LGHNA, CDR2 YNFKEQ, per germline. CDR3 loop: CASSQDAIGTSGKETQYF.

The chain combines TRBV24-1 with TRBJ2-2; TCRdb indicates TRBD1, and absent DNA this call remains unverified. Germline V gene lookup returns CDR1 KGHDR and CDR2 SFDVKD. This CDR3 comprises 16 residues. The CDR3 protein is CATSDMAQGVTGELFF.

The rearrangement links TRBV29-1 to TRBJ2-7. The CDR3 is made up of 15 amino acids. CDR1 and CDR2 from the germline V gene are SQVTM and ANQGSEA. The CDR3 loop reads CSVRTWTLSSYEQYF.

The CDR3 is CASRVLPFTYEQYF. The chain has TRBV2 and TRBJ2-7. This CDR3 spans 14 amino acids. Per germline, CDR1 SNHLY and CDR2 FYNNEI.

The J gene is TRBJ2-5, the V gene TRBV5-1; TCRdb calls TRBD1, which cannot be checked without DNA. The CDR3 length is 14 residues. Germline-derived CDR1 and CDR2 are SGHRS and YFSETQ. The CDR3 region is CASSFRDKKETQYF.

The CDR3 is CASSPTRSEETQYF. V and J are TRBV18 and TRBJ2-5. Germline CDR1 KGHSH, CDR2 LQKENI. This CDR3 has 14 residues.

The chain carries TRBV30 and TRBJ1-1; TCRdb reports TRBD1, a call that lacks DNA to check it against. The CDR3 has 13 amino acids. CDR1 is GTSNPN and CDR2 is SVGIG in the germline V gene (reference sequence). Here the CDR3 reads CAWSVGGTTEAFF.

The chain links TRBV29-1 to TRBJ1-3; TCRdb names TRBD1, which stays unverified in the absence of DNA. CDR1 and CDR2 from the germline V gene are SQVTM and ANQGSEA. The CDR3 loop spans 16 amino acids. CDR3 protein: CSVLIPEGASGNTIYF.

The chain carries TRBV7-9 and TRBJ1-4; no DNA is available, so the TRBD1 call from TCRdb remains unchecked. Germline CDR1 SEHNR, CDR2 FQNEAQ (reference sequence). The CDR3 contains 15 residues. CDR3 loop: CASISAGAGDEKLFF.